This TCR beta chain was obtained from a study of OX40 agonist ivuxolimab in advanced cancers. About the investigation overall: Ivuxolimab was an agonistic, fully human IgG2 monoclonal antibody directed against OX40 (CD134), a costimulatory receptor. Three dose-escalation patients achieved partial responses, one with hepatocellular carcinoma and two with cutaneous melanoma. The monotherapy dose-escalation portion (N ≈ 52 patients) of the phase I ivuxolimab trial is reported in the paper. Prior anti-PD-1, anti-PD-L1 or anti-CTLA-4 therapy was permitted, and approximately 40% of dose-escalation patients had received checkpoint inhibitors. Among the 52 dose-escalation patients, about 19 had hepatocellular carcinoma, roughly 15 melanoma, 9 renal cell carcinoma and 9 head and neck cancer. Peripheral TCRbeta sequencing aimed to test whether ivuxolimab altered TCR sequence diversity and caused clonal T-cell expansion. In the dose-escalation cohort, 82.7% of patients were male, and the mean age was approximately 64 years, with a range of roughly 20 to 79. Intravenous ivuxolimab was administered to patients every 2 weeks at six dose levels: 0.01, 0.1, 0.3, 1.5, 3 and 10 mg/kg.

According to the germline V gene, CDR1 reads SNHLY and CDR2 reads FYNNEI. Here V drops 5 bases and J drops 4 bases, and the junction holds 6 bases not matched to any gene. The CDR3 contains 14 residues, cysteine and phenylalanine counted. Left in the record is the CDR3 DNA by itself, 42 bases read in frame from the first base. Genomic DNA was extracted from sorted cells for sequencing of the TCRbeta CDR3 region. The immunoSEQ Assay was used for sequencing of TCRbeta CDR3 regions. This immuneACCESS table, as held by TCRdb, lists in-frame sequences with V and J called but not all clones. Of the missing ones, under half trace to an unresolved V gene in checked studies; the others have no known cause. The sample table lists under 45,000 clones, more than 80% of them with a count of one. The leading ten clones occupy roughly 2.7% of the sample. Patients with a history of autoimmune disease or receiving systemic immunosuppression were excluded from the trial. Peripheral blood for TCR sequencing was collected from all dose cohorts at baseline, on cycle 4 day 1, and on cycle 7 day 1. The samples were taken from a phase I, first-in-human, multicenter, open-label dose-escalation trial of ivuxolimab. The trial enrolled adults with locally advanced or metastatic head and neck squamous cell, hepatocellular, melanoma or renal cell carcinoma. CD4+ and CD8+ T cells were sorted separately from peripheral blood before TCR sequencing.

The full study reports these points: After ivuxolimab, expanded clones were on average more numerous among CD8+ T cells than among CD4+ T cells. Low levels of normalized T-cell clonal expansion were also seen in some patients who did not respond. At doses of 0.1 to 3.0 mg/kg, clonal expansion of both CD4+ and CD8+ T cells in blood was seen between baseline and week 6. Partial responders in the 0.1-3.0 mg/kg groups had among the lowest normalized peripheral clonal expansion, especially among CD8+ T cells. Which antigens the clonally expanded peripheral T cells were specific for was not determined.

A word on this clone: Its antigen target is currently unknown. No much larger clone exists at a distance of one base, and base qualities are not known.

The sequences come from CD4+ or CD8+ T cells sorted from blood, collected in a trial of the OX40 agonist ivuxolimab. This chain joins TRBV2 to TRBJ2-7; TRBD1 lines up with 9 middle nucleotides. This TCR came from an adult with an advanced solid tumor such as melanoma, head and neck, liver or kidney cancer. The nucleotides read TGTGCCAGCAGTCTCACAGGGGGCGGGTACGAGCAGTACTTC. It codes for CASSLTGGGYEQYF.